The rows below give T cell receptor beta chains drawn from one sample of a study of blood T cell repertoires in COVID-19. Data came from immunoSEQ multiplex PCR; TCRdb stores just in-frame clones and leaves some out. The sample shows roughly 100,000 clones, around nine tenths of them seen only once. The sample taken for sequencing was peripheral blood. Receptors originate from a woman between 45 and 60 years old in a cohort sampled during active COVID-19. The CDR3 runs from the conserved cysteine through the conserved F or W. The D gene is left open where the match is weak. Not all rows give a size; the values are once, few, many and, for expanded clones, a class.

abundance: once
v_gene: TRBV11-2
len: 15
d_gene: NA
j_gene: TRBJ1-1
CDR3nt: TGTGCCAGCAGCTTAGTTTGGCAGGGCGCCACTGAAGCTTTCTTT
CDR3aa: CASSLVWQGATEAFF

abundance: NA
v_gene: TRBV5-4
len: 15
d_gene: TRBD2
j_gene: TRBJ2-5
CDR3nt: TGTGCCAGCAGCTCCCGGATAGCGGGAGAGGAGACCCAGTACTTC
CDR3aa: CASSSRIAGEETQYF

abundance: NA
v_gene: TRBV5-6
len: 14
d_gene: TRBD1
j_gene: TRBJ1-1
CDR3nt: TGTGCCAGCAGCCTAGGGACAGGACTACCTGAAGCTTTCTTT
CDR3aa: CASSLGTGLPEAFF

abundance: NA
v_gene: TRBV12-3/TRBV12-4
len: 12
d_gene: NA
j_gene: TRBJ1-2
CDR3nt: TGTGCCAGCAGTCAACAGGGAGTCGGCTACACCTTC
CDR3aa: CASSQQGVGYTF

abundance: NA
v_gene: TRBV18
len: 15
d_gene: TRBD1
j_gene: TRBJ1-1
CDR3nt: TGTGCCAGCTCACCCTCGACAGGGGTAAACACTGAAGCTTTCTTT
CDR3aa: CASSPSTGVNTEAFF

abundance: NA
v_gene: TRBV28
len: 15
d_gene: TRBD2
j_gene: TRBJ2-3
CDR3nt: TGTGCCAGCAGTTTTACTAGCGGGAGTGCAGATACGCAGTATTTT
CDR3aa: CASSFTSGSADTQYF

abundance: NA
v_gene: TRBV5-6
len: 13
d_gene: NA
j_gene: TRBJ2-7
CDR3nt: TGTGCCAGCAGCTTGGTTGACCGGGACGAGCAGTACTTC
CDR3aa: CASSLVDRDEQYF

abundance: NA
v_gene: TRBV18
len: 15
d_gene: NA
j_gene: TRBJ2-5
CDR3nt: TGTGCCAGCTCACCACGGTCGGCGGCGGCCGGAACCCAGTACTTC
CDR3aa: CASSPRSAAAGTQYF

abundance: NA
v_gene: TRBV29-1
len: 15
d_gene: NA
j_gene: TRBJ1-1
CDR3nt: TGCAGCGTCTCAAAAATGCTAACTATGAACACTGAAGCTTTCTTT
CDR3aa: CSVSKMLTMNTEAFF

abundance: NA
v_gene: TRBV11-2
len: 16
d_gene: NA
j_gene: TRBJ2-3
CDR3nt: TGTGCCAGCAGCTTAGACGCGGGAACTAGCACAGATACGCAGTATTTT
CDR3aa: CASSLDAGTSTDTQYF

abundance: NA
v_gene: TRBV6-5
len: 15
d_gene: NA
j_gene: TRBJ2-1
CDR3nt: TGTGCCAGCAGTTACTTGATTCCTGGGGGGAATGAGCAGTTCTTC
CDR3aa: CASSYLIPGGNEQFF

abundance: NA
v_gene: TRBV21-1
len: 16
d_gene: NA
j_gene: TRBJ1-4
CDR3nt: TGTGCCAGCAGCCTGACCTGGACAGGGGTGTTTGAAAAACTGTTTTTT
CDR3aa: CASSLTWTGVFEKLFF

abundance: few
v_gene: TRBV5-5
len: 13
d_gene: NA
j_gene: TRBJ2-2
CDR3nt: TGTGCCAGCAGCTTTTACCAGGGCGGGGAGCTGTTTTTT
CDR3aa: CASSFYQGGELFF

abundance: once
v_gene: TRBV6-5
len: 15
d_gene: TRBD1
j_gene: TRBJ2-1
CDR3nt: TGTGCCAGCAGCGGACGGACAGGGACCAACAATGAGCAGTTCTTC
CDR3aa: CASSGRTGTNNEQFF

abundance: NA
v_gene: TRBV29-1
len: 11
d_gene: NA
j_gene: TRBJ1-1
CDR3nt: TGCAGCGTTGCGGAGGGGCTGGAAGCTTTCTTT
CDR3aa: CSVAEGLEAFF

abundance: many
v_gene: TRBV28
len: 15
d_gene: NA
j_gene: TRBJ2-3
CDR3nt: TGTGCCAGCAGTTTAAACCCGGGGGTCACAGATACGCAGTATTTT
CDR3aa: CASSLNPGVTDTQYF

abundance: NA
v_gene: TRBV19
len: 15
d_gene: NA
j_gene: TRBJ2-1
CDR3nt: TGTGCCAGTAGTTCCCGGGGGAGGCGTTACAATGAGCAGTTCTTC
CDR3aa: CASSSRGRRYNEQFF

abundance: NA
v_gene: TRBV3-1/TRBV3-2
len: 15
d_gene: NA
j_gene: TRBJ1-3
CDR3nt: TGTGCCAGCAGCAGAACGGGGGACTCTGGAAACACCATATATTTT
CDR3aa: CASSRTGDSGNTIYF

abundance: NA
v_gene: TRBV29-1
len: 13
d_gene: NA
j_gene: TRBJ1-1
CDR3nt: TGCAGCGTCGACGGGACACTGAACACTGAAGCTTTCTTT
CDR3aa: CSVDGTLNTEAFF

abundance: NA
v_gene: TRBV19
len: 17
d_gene: TRBD2
j_gene: TRBJ2-7
CDR3nt: TGTGCCAGTAGTGCCCAAGGTAGCGGGAGGGCCTTATACGAGCAGTACTTC
CDR3aa: CASSAQGSGRALYEQYF

abundance: NA
v_gene: TRBV18
len: 15
d_gene: TRBD1
j_gene: TRBJ2-2
CDR3nt: TGTGCCAGCTCAAGGACAGGGGAGGACACCGGGGAGCTGTTTTTT
CDR3aa: CASSRTGEDTGELFF

abundance: NA
v_gene: TRBV19
len: 14
d_gene: NA
j_gene: TRBJ1-4
CDR3nt: TGTGCCAGTAGCCGGACAGCAACTAATGAAAAACTGTTTTTT
CDR3aa: CASSRTATNEKLFF

abundance: once
v_gene: TRBV5-4
len: 14
d_gene: NA
j_gene: TRBJ2-5
CDR3nt: TGTGCCAGCAGCTTTAGGGGGTACCAAGAGACCCAGTACTTC
CDR3aa: CASSFRGYQETQYF

abundance: NA
v_gene: TRBV20-1
len: 12
d_gene: NA
j_gene: TRBJ1-5
CDR3nt: TGCAGTGCTAGTACAGCAGATCAGCCCCAGCATTTT
CDR3aa: CSASTADQPQHF

abundance: NA
v_gene: TRBV12-3/TRBV12-4
len: 13
d_gene: TRBD2
j_gene: TRBJ2-2
CDR3nt: TGTGCCAGCATCCCAACTAGCGCCGGGGAGCTGTTTTTT
CDR3aa: CASIPTSAGELFF

abundance: NA
v_gene: TRBV29-1
len: 15
d_gene: NA
j_gene: TRBJ1-1
CDR3nt: TGCAGCGTTGACTTTTCCCGACAGCCTAACACTGAAGCTTTCTTT
CDR3aa: CSVDFSRQPNTEAFF

abundance: NA
v_gene: TRBV7-8
len: 18
d_gene: TRBD2
j_gene: TRBJ2-7
CDR3nt: TGTGCCAGCAGCTTAGCCGGACTAGCGGGAGGGCCCACCTACGAGCAGTACTTC
CDR3aa: CASSLAGLAGGPTYEQYF

abundance: NA
v_gene: TRBV5-4
len: 14
d_gene: NA
j_gene: TRBJ1-2
CDR3nt: TGTGCCAGCAGCTTGGACAGGGTGACCCATGGCTACACCTTC
CDR3aa: CASSLDRVTHGYTF

abundance: NA
v_gene: TRBV18
len: 15
d_gene: TRBD2
j_gene: TRBJ2-3
CDR3nt: TGTGCCAGCTCATCCGCCTGGACTAGCTCAGATACGCAGTATTTT
CDR3aa: CASSSAWTSSDTQYF

abundance: NA
v_gene: TRBV29-1
len: 16
d_gene: TRBD2
j_gene: TRBJ2-1
CDR3nt: TGCAGCGTTTACGGGGGACTAGCGGGAGGGGCCAAAGAGCAGTTCTTC
CDR3aa: CSVYGGLAGGAKEQFF

abundance: once
v_gene: TRBV27
len: 15
d_gene: TRBD2
j_gene: TRBJ2-1
CDR3nt: TGTGCCAGCAGTGGACTAGCAGCTCAGCAATGGGAGCAGTTCTTC
CDR3aa: CASSGLAAQQWEQFF

abundance: NA
v_gene: TRBV3-1/TRBV3-2
len: 13
d_gene: TRBD1
j_gene: TRBJ1-2
CDR3nt: TGTGCCAGCAGCCAAGATACAGGGGGAGGCTACACCTTC
CDR3aa: CASSQDTGGGYTF

abundance: NA
v_gene: TRBV5-1
len: 14
d_gene: NA
j_gene: TRBJ2-1
CDR3nt: TGCGCCAGCAGCTCAACCCCGGGTTACAATGAGCAGTTCTTC
CDR3aa: CASSSTPGYNEQFF

abundance: NA
v_gene: TRBV7-9
len: 11
d_gene: NA
j_gene: TRBJ1-1
CDR3nt: TGTGCCAGCAGCTTATCGACAGAAGCTTTCTTT
CDR3aa: CASSLSTEAFF

abundance: NA
v_gene: TRBV4-1
len: 14
d_gene: NA
j_gene: TRBJ2-2
CDR3nt: TGCGCCAGCAGCCAAGATATCAGCACCGGGGAGCTGTTTTTT
CDR3aa: CASSQDISTGELFF

abundance: NA
v_gene: TRBV27
len: 14
d_gene: TRBD1
j_gene: TRBJ1-1
CDR3nt: TGTGCCAGCAGTTACGGGACAGGGCACACTGAAGCTTTCTTT
CDR3aa: CASSYGTGHTEAFF

abundance: once
v_gene: TRBV27
len: 14
d_gene: TRBD2
j_gene: TRBJ2-7
CDR3nt: TGTGCCAGCGGGGCTCTGGCGGGAGTGGCCGAGCAGTACTTC
CDR3aa: CASGALAGVAEQYF

abundance: NA
v_gene: TRBV23-1
len: 14
d_gene: TRBD1
j_gene: TRBJ1-3
CDR3nt: TGCGCCAGCCCACCTCGGACAGGGGAAAACACCATATATTTT
CDR3aa: CASPPRTGENTIYF

abundance: NA
v_gene: TRBV19
len: 14
d_gene: NA
j_gene: TRBJ1-1
CDR3nt: TGTGCCAGTAGTATATGGGAGGGGTATACTGAAGCTTTCTTT
CDR3aa: CASSIWEGYTEAFF

abundance: NA
v_gene: TRBV7-3
len: 15
d_gene: NA
j_gene: TRBJ1-1
CDR3nt: TGTGCCAGCAGCGAGCGGGGTCGGGGGTACACTGAAGCTTTCTTT
CDR3aa: CASSERGRGYTEAFF

abundance: NA
v_gene: TRBV7-2
len: 14
d_gene: TRBD1
j_gene: TRBJ1-5
CDR3nt: TGTGCCAGCAGCTCCTACAGGGGCCATCAGCCCCAGCATTTT
CDR3aa: CASSSYRGHQPQHF

abundance: NA
v_gene: TRBV7-3
len: 15
d_gene: NA
j_gene: TRBJ2-1
CDR3nt: TGTGCCAGCAGCTTCGGAAGCGGATCCTACAATGAGCAGTTCTTC
CDR3aa: CASSFGSGSYNEQFF

abundance: NA
v_gene: TRBV9
len: 15
d_gene: TRBD2
j_gene: TRBJ2-2
CDR3nt: TGTGCCAGCAGCACTATAGCGGGAGAAAGCGGGGAGCTGTTTTTT
CDR3aa: CASSTIAGESGELFF

abundance: NA
v_gene: TRBV5-1
len: 16
d_gene: TRBD1
j_gene: TRBJ2-1
CDR3nt: TGCGCCAGCAGCTTGGTAGGCAGGGGGCGCGACAATGAGCAGTTCTTC
CDR3aa: CASSLVGRGRDNEQFF

abundance: NA
v_gene: TRBV10-3
len: 13
d_gene: NA
j_gene: TRBJ1-2
CDR3nt: TGTGCCATCAGTGGGACTCCACGGGTTGGCTACACCTTC
CDR3aa: CAISGTPRVGYTF

abundance: NA
v_gene: TRBV11-1
len: 15
d_gene: NA
j_gene: TRBJ1-1
CDR3nt: TGTGCCAGCAGCCTCTCACGGGGACAGAACACTGAAGCTTTCTTT
CDR3aa: CASSLSRGQNTEAFF

abundance: NA
v_gene: TRBV3-1/TRBV3-2
len: 16
d_gene: NA
j_gene: TRBJ2-5
CDR3nt: TGTGCCAGCAGCCCCATTCTCGGGCTGGGGCTAGAGACCCAGTACTTC
CDR3aa: CASSPILGLGLETQYF

abundance: NA
v_gene: TRBV11-3
len: 17
d_gene: TRBD2
j_gene: TRBJ2-7
CDR3nt: TGTGCCAGCAGCCCCGCTAGCGGGAGGGATGGAGCCTACGAGCAGTACTTC
CDR3aa: CASSPASGRDGAYEQYF

abundance: NA
v_gene: TRBV27
len: 14
d_gene: NA
j_gene: TRBJ1-4
CDR3nt: TGTGCCAGCAGTTTCCAGGGGCAGGGCGAAAAACTGTTTTTT
CDR3aa: CASSFQGQGEKLFF

abundance: NA
v_gene: TRBV12-3/TRBV12-4
len: 11
d_gene: NA
j_gene: TRBJ1-1
CDR3nt: TGTGCCAGCACTCTGAACACTGAAGCTTTCTTT
CDR3aa: CASTLNTEAFF

abundance: once
v_gene: TRBV4-1
len: 15
d_gene: TRBD1
j_gene: TRBJ2-1
CDR3nt: TGCGCCAGCAGCAGAGGGACAGGGGTTTACAATGAGCAGTTCTTC
CDR3aa: CASSRGTGVYNEQFF

abundance: once
v_gene: TRBV6-5
len: 15
d_gene: NA
j_gene: TRBJ1-2
CDR3nt: TGTGCCAGCAGTATCAGGGATGCCAGGTTTGGAGGCTACACCTTC
CDR3aa: CASSIRDARFGGYTF

abundance: NA
v_gene: TRBV9
len: 17
d_gene: TRBD2
j_gene: TRBJ2-1
CDR3nt: TGTGCCAGCAGCGTTAGACCGCGCGGGGGATCCTACAATGAGCAGTTCTTC
CDR3aa: CASSVRPRGGSYNEQFF

abundance: NA
v_gene: TRBV9
len: 15
d_gene: NA
j_gene: TRBJ2-2
CDR3nt: TGTGCCAGCAGCGCTGGGGCCCTCGAGGCCGGGGAGCTGTTTTTT
CDR3aa: CASSAGALEAGELFF

abundance: NA
v_gene: TRBV7-9
len: 15
d_gene: NA
j_gene: TRBJ1-2
CDR3nt: TGTGCCAGCAGCACAGGAGGGACTTTGGCCTATGGCTACACCTTC
CDR3aa: CASSTGGTLAYGYTF

abundance: NA
v_gene: TRBV4-1
len: 15
d_gene: NA
j_gene: TRBJ2-7
CDR3nt: TGCGCCAGCAGCCAAATCGACATGTCCTCCTACGAGCAGTACTTC
CDR3aa: CASSQIDMSSYEQYF

abundance: NA
v_gene: TRBV30
len: 13
d_gene: TRBD2
j_gene: TRBJ2-3
CDR3nt: TGTGCCTGGAGTAGGGACTATACAGATACGCAGTATTTT
CDR3aa: CAWSRDYTDTQYF

abundance: NA
v_gene: TRBV5-1
len: 14
d_gene: TRBD1
j_gene: TRBJ2-7
CDR3nt: TGCGCCAGCAGGGGTGGGACAGGGATGAACGAGCAGTACTTC
CDR3aa: CASRGGTGMNEQYF

abundance: NA
v_gene: TRBV24-1
len: 13
d_gene: NA
j_gene: TRBJ2-5
CDR3nt: TGTGCCACCAGTGACCCTACGTCGGAGACCCAGTACTTC
CDR3aa: CATSDPTSETQYF